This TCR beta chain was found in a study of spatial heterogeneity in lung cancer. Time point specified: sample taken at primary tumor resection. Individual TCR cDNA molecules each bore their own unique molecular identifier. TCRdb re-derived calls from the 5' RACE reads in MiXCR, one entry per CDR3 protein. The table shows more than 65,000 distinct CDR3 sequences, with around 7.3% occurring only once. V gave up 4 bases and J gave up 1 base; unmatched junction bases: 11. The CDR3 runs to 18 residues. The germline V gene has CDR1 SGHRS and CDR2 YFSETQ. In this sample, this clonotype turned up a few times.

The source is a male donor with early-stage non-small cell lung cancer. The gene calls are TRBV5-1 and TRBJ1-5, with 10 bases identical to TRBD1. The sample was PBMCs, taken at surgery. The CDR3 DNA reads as TGCGCCAGCAGCCCCTCCGGGACAGGGGAGGTCAGCAATCAGCCCCAGCATTTT. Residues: CASSPSGTGEVSNQPQHF. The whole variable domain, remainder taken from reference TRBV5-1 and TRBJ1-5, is KAGVTQTPRYLIKTRGQQVTLSCSPISGHRSVSWYQQTPGQGLQFLFEYFSETQRNKGNFPGRFSGRQFSNSRSEMNVSTLELGDSALYLCASSPSGTGEVSNQPQHFGDGTRLSIL.